The subject of this entry is one T cell receptor (beta chain). The antigen it recognizes is unknown. The sample holds no much larger clone one base away, and base qualities are not on file. These data come from a study of CD8 T cells in ankylosing spondylitis (TCRdb year 2017). About the study as a whole: The study profiled T cell receptor beta repertoires in healthy donors and ankylosing spondylitis patients to find disease-linked TCR variants. The whole study cohort included about a hundred healthy donors and over 20 ankylosing spondylitis patients. Peripheral blood samples were taken, and synovial fluid was additionally collected from ankylosing spondylitis patients. The investigation overall reported the following: Some TCR beta motif variants had previously been reported in synovial fluid and blood of reactive arthritis patients, which suggested common disease-initiation mechanisms. Significant enrichment of the disease-linked clones was reported in matched synovial fluid samples from ankylosing spondylitis patients. A TCR beta motif of eight highly homologous amino acid variants appeared characteristic of blood from ankylosing spondylitis patients. A CD8+ phenotype was shown by the disease-linked clones, which were found at relatively low frequencies in peripheral blood.

The sequencer listed for this sample is Illumina HiSeq 2500. Quantitative 5'-RACE with molecular barcodes was used to prepare TCR beta libraries. The study's processing was this. A new computational method, built on a probabilistic model of VDJ rearrangement, was used to identify disease-linked TCR variants. TCRdb itself trimmed the public reads at Q25 with fastp, ran MiXCR and retained productive beta chains. Identical CDR3 protein sequences are pooled into one entry, listed with their most common genes and DNA. Clone size and V and J calls follow TCRdb, not the original study. The sample data list some 840,000 distinct CDR3 sequences, and approximately 12% of these were observed just once. Approximately 0.51% of the sample goes to the ten largest clones. V is cut by 1 base and J by 13 bases, and the space between the germline ends is 14 bases. Reading from cysteine to phenylalanine, the CDR3 counts 11 amino acids. The DNA shown is the 33-base CDR3, in frame from base 1. From a lookup of the germline V gene (reference sequence), CDR1 and CDR2 are DFQATT and SNEGSKA.

Sequencing was done on a sample of blood, either unsorted or a sorted T cell fraction (not recorded which). This receptor was obtained from a male donor with ankylosing spondylitis. The V gene is TRBV20-1 and the J gene is TRBJ2-7, with the D gene too uncertain to name. CDR3 sequence: CSARVRTIRYF. The bases read TGCAGTGCTAGAGTCCGAACTATCAGATACTTC.